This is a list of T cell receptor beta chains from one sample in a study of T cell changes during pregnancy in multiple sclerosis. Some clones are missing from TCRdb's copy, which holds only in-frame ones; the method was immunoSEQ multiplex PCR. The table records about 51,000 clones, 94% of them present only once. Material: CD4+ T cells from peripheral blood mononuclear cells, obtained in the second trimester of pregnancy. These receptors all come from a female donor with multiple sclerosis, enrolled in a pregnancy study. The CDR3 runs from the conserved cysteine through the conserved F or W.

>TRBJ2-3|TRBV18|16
CASSPPRQPGTDTQYF
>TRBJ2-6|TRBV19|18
CASSIDGTGSSGANVLTF
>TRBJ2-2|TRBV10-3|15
CAISDVGSDTGELFF
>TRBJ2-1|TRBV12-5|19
CASGLLQPTPGQGANEQFF
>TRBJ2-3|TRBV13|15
CASRLLAGPSDTQYF
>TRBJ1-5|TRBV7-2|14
CASSPVGESQPQHF
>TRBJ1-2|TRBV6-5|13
CATRGANGYRDTF
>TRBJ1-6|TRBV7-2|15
CASSPGQTYNSPLHF
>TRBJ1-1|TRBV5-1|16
CASSLPGDRVNTEAFF
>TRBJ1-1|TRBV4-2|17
CASSGRREDKLNTEAFF
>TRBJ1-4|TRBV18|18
CASSPDLLTGGADEKLFF
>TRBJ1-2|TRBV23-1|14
CASSQMGRTYGYTF
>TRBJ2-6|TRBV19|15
CATDGQGAGANVLTF
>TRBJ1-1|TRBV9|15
CASSFRDRENTEAFF
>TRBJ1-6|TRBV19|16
CASRKQGDHRDSPLHF
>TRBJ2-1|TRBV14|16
CASSQAGGLTYNEQFF
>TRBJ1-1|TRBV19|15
CASSRDRRDNTEAFF
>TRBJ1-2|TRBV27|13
CASSFRGAGGYTF
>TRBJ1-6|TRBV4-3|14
CASSPDRANSPLHF
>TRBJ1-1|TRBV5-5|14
CASSPRDTYFGAFF
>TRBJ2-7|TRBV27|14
CASTRGRNSYEQYF
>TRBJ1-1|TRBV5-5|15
CASSPLAGFRAEAFF
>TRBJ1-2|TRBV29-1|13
CSVIPGQSYGYTF
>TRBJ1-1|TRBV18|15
CASSPGGGYRTEAFF
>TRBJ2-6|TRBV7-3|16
CASSPTGGSGANVLTF
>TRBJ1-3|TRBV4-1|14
CASSQAGIGNTIYF
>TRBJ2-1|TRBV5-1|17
CASSLPSLAGSDNEQFF
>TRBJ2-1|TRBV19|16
CASSFRGGGSYNEQFF
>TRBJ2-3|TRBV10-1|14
CARVDGGSTDTQYF
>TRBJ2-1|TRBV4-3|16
CASSQEGRGGHNEQFF
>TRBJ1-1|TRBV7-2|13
CASSRQTGFEAFF
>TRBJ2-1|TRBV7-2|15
CASSHGRGFHNEQFF
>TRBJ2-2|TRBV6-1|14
CASSGGINTGELFF
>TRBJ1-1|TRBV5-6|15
CASSFRDRGNTEAFF
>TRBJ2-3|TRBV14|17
CASSRLPGQSTTDTQYF
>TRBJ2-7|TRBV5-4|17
CASSRGLAGGRSYEQYF
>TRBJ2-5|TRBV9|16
CASSVYDRGGQETQYF
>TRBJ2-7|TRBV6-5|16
CASSYSQAMSSYEQYF
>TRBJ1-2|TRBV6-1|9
CASSERGTF
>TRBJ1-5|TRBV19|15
CASRPRGYSNQPQHF
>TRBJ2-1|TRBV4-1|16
CASSQVDILSYNEQFF
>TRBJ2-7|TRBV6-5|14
CASKGQAGLYEQYF
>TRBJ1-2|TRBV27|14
CASSRRGFNDDYTF
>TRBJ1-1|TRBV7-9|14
CASSPRTANTEAFF
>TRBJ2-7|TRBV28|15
CASSPSGVLYYEQYF
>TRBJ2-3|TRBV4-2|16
CASSQVGQGITDTQYF
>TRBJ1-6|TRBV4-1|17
CASSSLTGGSYNSPLHF